The 18 T cell receptor beta chains given below trace back to one sample, sequenced in a study of CD8 T cells in Susac syndrome. Random hexamers primed reverse transcription of about 0.5 to 1 ug RNA. TCRdb re-derived calls from the immunoSEQ multiplex PCR reads in MiXCR, one entry per CDR3 protein. The sample yields about 180,000 distinct CDR3 sequences, roughly 92% seen once. The sequencing input was CD4+ T cells from PBMCs. The receptors come from a human donor with Susac syndrome.

In its sample, this clonotype was seen once. The rearrangement uses TRBV12-3 or TRBV12-4 and TRBJ2-2; 7 nucleotides agree with TRBD1. V gave up 7 bases and J gave up 1 base; unmatched junction bases: 6. The CDR3 sequence is 15 residues long. The CDR3 DNA sequence: TGTGCCAGCAAAGAGACAGGGTTGAACACCGGGGAGCTGTTTTTT. This translates into CASKETGLNTGELFF.

The chain employs TRBV5-1 and TRBJ1-4, with 7 bases aligning to TRBD1. The length of the CDR3 is 14 residues. CDR1 is SGHRS, CDR2 YFSETQ, per germline. V shed 4 bases and J 4 bases; nucleotides not matched to a gene: 4. Here the CDR3 reads CASSPTGFNEKLFF. CDR3 coding DNA: TGCGCCAGCAGCCCGACAGGGTTTAATGAAAAACTGTTTTTT. Together with reference TRBV5-1 and TRBJ1-4, the CDR3 gives the full variable domain: KAGVTQTPRYLIKTRGQQVTLSCSPISGHRSVSWYQQTPGQGLQFLFEYFSETQRNKGNFPGRFSGRQFSNSRSEMNVSTLELGDSALYLCASSPTGFNEKLFFGSGTQLSVL.

This clonotype was seen a single time. This rearrangement joins TRBV10-1 to TRBJ1-1; D unresolved. The V end lost 2 bases, the J end lost 10 bases, and 17 bases lay between the germline ends. Germline CDR1 and CDR2: WNHNN and SYGVQD (reference sequence). CDR3 length: 14 amino acids. CDR3 amino acids: CASSEDNGPRPAFF. The CDR3 nucleotides are TGCGCCAGCAGTGAGGATAACGGCCCAAGACCAGCTTTCTTT.

The CDR3 spells CASRDRGSNYGYTF. As DNA, the CDR3 is TGTGCCAGCAGGGACAGGGGGAGCAACTATGGCTACACCTTC. The rearrangement uses TRBV9 and TRBJ1-2; 10 nucleotides align to TRBD1. The V gene end was trimmed by 5 bases and the J gene end by 2 bases; junction bases not matched to a gene: 3. This CDR3 region has 14 residues. Germline V gene sequence: CDR1 SGDLS, CDR2 YYNGEE. Full variable domain (missing parts from reference TRBV9 and TRBJ1-2): DSGVTQTPKHLITATGQRVTLRCSPRSGDLSVYWYQQSLDQGLQFLIQYYNGEERAKGNILERFSAQQFPDLHSELNLSSLELGDSALYFCASRDRGSNYGYTFGSGTRLTVV.

V usage is TRBV3-1 and J usage is TRBJ2-3, with TRBD2 matching 9 bases. V lost 4 bases to trimming and J lost 2 bases; unmatched junction nucleotides: 1. This CDR3 has 14 residues. Germline-derived CDR1 and CDR2 are LGHDT and YNNKEL (reference sequence). The CDR3 DNA follows: TGTGCCAGCAGCCCTAGCGGGACCACAGATACGCAGTATTTT. The encoded protein is CASSPSGTTDTQYF.

V is TRBV4-2 and J is TRBJ1-4, with D hard to call. The CDR3 length is 14 residues. Trimming left V 0 bases short and J 8 bases short, with 10 bases between. Germline V gene lookup returns CDR1 LGHNA and CDR2 YNFKEQ. CDR3 region: CASSQETLGEKLFF. The CDR3 DNA sequence: TGTGCCAGCAGCCAAGAAACCCTAGGCGAAAAACTGTTTTTT.

The V call is TRBV29-1, the J call TRBJ1-2; TRBD1 matches 8 bases. The germline V gene has CDR1 SQVTM and CDR2 ANQGSEA. CDR3 size: 14 residues. J lost 2 bases, V lost 0 bases, and 2 bases had no gene match. The CDR3 coding sequence is TGCAGCGTTGAAGAGGCAGGGGGCAACTATGGCTACACCTTC. Residues: CSVEEAGGNYGYTF.

The V and J genes are TRBV5-4 and TRBJ2-7, with D possibly called TRBD1 or TRBD2 (6 bases each). The CDR3 covers 12 residues. V lost 1 base to trimming and J lost 6 bases, with 8 bases between them. The germline gives CDR1 SGHNT, CDR2 YYREEE (reference sequence). The CDR3 protein is CASSLRGPEQYF. The CDR3 region has the DNA TGTGCCAGCAGCTTGCGGGGGCCCGAGCAGTACTTC.

This sequence joins TRBV30 and TRBJ2-3; tentative D call: TRBD2 (5 bases). Trimming took 7 bases from V and 1 from J, leaving 9 bases between them. The CDR3 totals 12 residues. Germline V CDR1 and CDR2: GTSNPN, SVGIG (reference sequence). The CDR3 sequence: CAFERRTDTQYF. The CDR3 DNA sequence: TGTGCCTTCGAGCGGCGCACAGATACGCAGTATTTT.

The chain links TRBV7-2 to TRBJ2-3, with TRBD2 identical over 7 bases. Trimming took 5 bases from V and 0 from J; bases not matched to a gene: 8. Germline lookup yields CDR1 SGHTA and CDR2 FQGNSA. This CDR3 comprises 16 residues. The CDR3 region is CASSRRGTTSTDTQYF. CDR3 DNA: TGTGCCAGCAGCCGACGCGGGACTACCAGCACAGATACGCAGTATTTT.

The CDR3, as DNA: TGTGCCAGCAGTTACTCGTTCCGGGGAGACTATGGCTACACCTTC. It is translated as CASSYSFRGDYGYTF. This rearrangement joins TRBV6-5 to TRBJ1-2; D unresolved. The germline V gene encodes CDR1 MNHEY and CDR2 SVGAGI. This CDR3 has 15 amino acids. Trimming left V 0 bases short and J 3 bases short, with 11 bases between.

CDR3 loop: CASSLSGLAGGIEQFF. DNA of the CDR3: TGTGCCAGCAGCCTCTCGGGACTAGCGGGGGGCATCGAGCAGTTCTTC. The chain employs TRBV11-2 and TRBJ2-1; 15 bases fit TRBD2. Germline-derived CDR1 and CDR2 are SGHAT and FQNNGV. J lost 10 bases, V lost 5 bases, and 9 bases had no gene match. The CDR3 is 16 amino acids.

This chain connects TRBV15 to TRBJ2-1; 10 bases match TRBD2. V lost 0 bases to trimming and J lost 7 bases; unmatched junction nucleotides: 12. The CDR3 contains 18 residues. CDR1 LNHNV and CDR2 YYDKDF come from the germline V gene (reference sequence). CDR3 residues: CATSRDRASGGASNEQFF. The CDR3 DNA sequence: TGTGCCACCAGCAGAGATAGGGCGAGCGGGGGGGCCAGTAATGAGCAGTTCTTC.

This chain uses TRBV19 with TRBJ1-2; 10 nucleotides line up with TRBD1. The V gene end was trimmed by 5 bases and the J gene end by 2 bases; junction bases not matched to a gene: 11. This CDR3 comprises 17 residues. Germline V gives CDR1 LNHDA, CDR2 SQIVND (reference sequence). CDR3 in DNA: TGTGCCAGTAGTCGCCCCCAGGGACAGGGGTTCAACTATGGCTACACCTTC. Translation: CASSRPQGQGFNYGYTF.

The rearrangement links TRBV5-6 to TRBJ1-6, with a tentative D call TRBD1 (6 bases). The CDR3 length is 16 residues. Trimming left V 0 bases short and J 8 bases short, with 15 bases between. The germline CDR1 and CDR2 sequences are SGHDT and YYEEEE. The CDR3 coding sequence is TGTGCCAGCAGCTTGGTGGAGGGACACCCTTATTCACCCCTCCACTTT. This sequence encodes CASSLVEGHPYSPLHF.

This clonotype was seen a handful of times. This chain joins TRBV3-1 and TRBJ2-7; a possible D gene is TRBD2 (5 bases). Germline values: CDR1 LGHDT, CDR2 YNNKEL (reference sequence). V shed 4 bases and J shed 7 bases, with 11 bases lying between them. The CDR3 consists of 12 residues. DNA of the CDR3: TGTGCCAGCAGCCTATCTGAGGGAGAGCAGTACTTC. It translates to CASSLSEGEQYF.

The chain is built from TRBV4-1 and TRBJ1-2; D may be TRBD1 (5 bases). CDR1 MGHRA and CDR2 YSYEKL come from the germline V gene. The CDR3 contains 17 residues. V dropped 4 bases and J dropped 12 bases, with 30 bases sitting between them. The DNA of the CDR3 is TGCGCCAGCAGCCGGGGTGGAACGGTTCAGGGACCCCCTAGGAACACCTTC. This translates into CASSRGGTVQGPPRNTF.

A single count supports this clonotype. For the CDR3, the DNA is TGCAGTGCTCTGGGACAGGGGGCGTCGGATGAGCAGTTCTTC. Its translation: CSALGQGASDEQFF. The V and J genes are TRBV20-1 and TRBJ2-1; 12 bases align to TRBD1. The CDR3 length is 14 residues. The V and J ends lost 5 bases and 8 bases, in that order; junction bases with no gene match: 7. CDR1 is DFQATT, CDR2 SNEGSKA, per germline (reference sequence).